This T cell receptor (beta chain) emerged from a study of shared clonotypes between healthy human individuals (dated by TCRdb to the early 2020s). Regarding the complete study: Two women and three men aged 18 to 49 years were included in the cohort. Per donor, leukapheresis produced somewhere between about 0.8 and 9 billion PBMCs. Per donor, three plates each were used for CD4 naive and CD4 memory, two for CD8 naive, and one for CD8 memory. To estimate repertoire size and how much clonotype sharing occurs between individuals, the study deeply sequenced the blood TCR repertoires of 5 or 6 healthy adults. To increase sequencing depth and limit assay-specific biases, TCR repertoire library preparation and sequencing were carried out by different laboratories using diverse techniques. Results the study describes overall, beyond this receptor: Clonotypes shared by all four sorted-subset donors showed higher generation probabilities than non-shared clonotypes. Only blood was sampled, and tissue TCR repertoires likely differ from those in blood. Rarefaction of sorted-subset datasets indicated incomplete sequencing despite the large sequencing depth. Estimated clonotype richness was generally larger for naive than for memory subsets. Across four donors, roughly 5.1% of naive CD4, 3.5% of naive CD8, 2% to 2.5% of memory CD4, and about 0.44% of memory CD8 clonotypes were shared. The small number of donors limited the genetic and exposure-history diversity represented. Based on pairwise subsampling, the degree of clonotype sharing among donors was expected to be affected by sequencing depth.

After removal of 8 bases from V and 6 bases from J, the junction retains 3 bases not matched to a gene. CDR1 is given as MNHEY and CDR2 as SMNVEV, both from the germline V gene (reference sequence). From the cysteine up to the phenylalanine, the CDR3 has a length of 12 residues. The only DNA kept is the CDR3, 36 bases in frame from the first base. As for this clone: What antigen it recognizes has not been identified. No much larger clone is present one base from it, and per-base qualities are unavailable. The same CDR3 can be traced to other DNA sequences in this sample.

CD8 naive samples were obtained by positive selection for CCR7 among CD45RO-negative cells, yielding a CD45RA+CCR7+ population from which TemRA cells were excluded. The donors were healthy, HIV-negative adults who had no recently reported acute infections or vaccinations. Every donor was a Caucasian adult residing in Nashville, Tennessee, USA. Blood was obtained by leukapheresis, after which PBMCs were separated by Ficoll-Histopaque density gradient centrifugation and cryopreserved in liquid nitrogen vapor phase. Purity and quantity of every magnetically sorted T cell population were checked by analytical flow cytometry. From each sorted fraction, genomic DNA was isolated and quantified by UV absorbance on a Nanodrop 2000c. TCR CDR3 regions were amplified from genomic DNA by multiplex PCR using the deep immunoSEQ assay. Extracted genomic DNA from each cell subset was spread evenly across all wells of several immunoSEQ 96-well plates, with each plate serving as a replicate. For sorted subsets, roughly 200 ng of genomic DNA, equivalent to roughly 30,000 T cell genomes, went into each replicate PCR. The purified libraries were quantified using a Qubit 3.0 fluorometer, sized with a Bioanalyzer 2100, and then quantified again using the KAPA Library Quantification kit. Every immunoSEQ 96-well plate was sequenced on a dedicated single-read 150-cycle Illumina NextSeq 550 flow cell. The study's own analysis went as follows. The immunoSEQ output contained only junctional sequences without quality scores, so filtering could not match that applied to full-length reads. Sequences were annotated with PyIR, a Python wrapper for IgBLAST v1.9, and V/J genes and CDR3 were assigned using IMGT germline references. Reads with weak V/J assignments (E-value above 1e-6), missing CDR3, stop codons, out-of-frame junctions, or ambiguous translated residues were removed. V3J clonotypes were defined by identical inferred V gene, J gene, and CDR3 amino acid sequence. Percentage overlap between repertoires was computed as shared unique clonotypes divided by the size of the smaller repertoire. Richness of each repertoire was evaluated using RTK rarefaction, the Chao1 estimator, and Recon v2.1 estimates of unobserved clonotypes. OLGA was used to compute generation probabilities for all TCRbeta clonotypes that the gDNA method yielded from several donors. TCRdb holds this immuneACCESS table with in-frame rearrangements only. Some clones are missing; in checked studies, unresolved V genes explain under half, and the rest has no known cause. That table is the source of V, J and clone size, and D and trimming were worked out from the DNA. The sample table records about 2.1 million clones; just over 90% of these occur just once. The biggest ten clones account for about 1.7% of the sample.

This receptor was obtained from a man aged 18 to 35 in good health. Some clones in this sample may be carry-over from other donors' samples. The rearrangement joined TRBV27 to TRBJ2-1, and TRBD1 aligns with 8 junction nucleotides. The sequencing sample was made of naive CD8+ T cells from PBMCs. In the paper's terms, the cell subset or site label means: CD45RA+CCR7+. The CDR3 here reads CASRTGGNEQFF. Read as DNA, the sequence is TGTGCCAGCCGAACAGGGGGCAATGAGCAGTTCTTC.